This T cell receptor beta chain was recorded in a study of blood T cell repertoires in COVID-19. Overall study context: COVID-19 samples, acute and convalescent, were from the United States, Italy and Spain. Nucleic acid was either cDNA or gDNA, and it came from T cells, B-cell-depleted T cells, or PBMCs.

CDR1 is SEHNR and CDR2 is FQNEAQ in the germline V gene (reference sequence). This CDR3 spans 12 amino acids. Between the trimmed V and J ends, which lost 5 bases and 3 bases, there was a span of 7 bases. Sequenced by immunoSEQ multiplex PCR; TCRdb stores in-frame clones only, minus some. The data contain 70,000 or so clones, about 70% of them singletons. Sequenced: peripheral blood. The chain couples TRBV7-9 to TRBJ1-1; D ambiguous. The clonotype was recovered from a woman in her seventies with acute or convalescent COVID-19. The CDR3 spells CASSAGYTEAFF. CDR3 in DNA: TGTGCCAGCAGCGCCGGGTACACTGAAGCTTTCTTT.